This TCR beta chain comes out of a study of blood T cell repertoires in COVID-19. Study-wide context: COVID-19 samples from acute and convalescent phases originated in the United States, Italy and Spain.

In the original workflow: Amplification of reference gene primers provided the estimated nucleated cell counts. The assay was immunoSEQ multiplex PCR, and TCRdb's table has in-frame clones only and misses some. V and J calls and clone size are given by that table; D and trimming were obtained from the DNA. This table has over 110,000 clones, over 70% appearing once. The CDR3 runs to 15 residues. V was pared by 2 bases and J by 1 base, with 11 bases between. Germline V gene lookup returns CDR1 MNHEY and CDR2 SMNVEV (reference sequence). The J gene is TRBJ2-5, the V gene TRBV27, with D possibly matching TRBD2 (6 bases). This TCR came from a woman between 55 and 75 years old with acute or convalescent COVID-19. The sequencing sample was made of peripheral blood. The CDR3 sequence is CASSLGGRPQETQYF. The CDR3 nucleotides are TGTGCCAGCAGTTTAGGAGGGCGGCCCCAAGAGACCCAGTACTTC.